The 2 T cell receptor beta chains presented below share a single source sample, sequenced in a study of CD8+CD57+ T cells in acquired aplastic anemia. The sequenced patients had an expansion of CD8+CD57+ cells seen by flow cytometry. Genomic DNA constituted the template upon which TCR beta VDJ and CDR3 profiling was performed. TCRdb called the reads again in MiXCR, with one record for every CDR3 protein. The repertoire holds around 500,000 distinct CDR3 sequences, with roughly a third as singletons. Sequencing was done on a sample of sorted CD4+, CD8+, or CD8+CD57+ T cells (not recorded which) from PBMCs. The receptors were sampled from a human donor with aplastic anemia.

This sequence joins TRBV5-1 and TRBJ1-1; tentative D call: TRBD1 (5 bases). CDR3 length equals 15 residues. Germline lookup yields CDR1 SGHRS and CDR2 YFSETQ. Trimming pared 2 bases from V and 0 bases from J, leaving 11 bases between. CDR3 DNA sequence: TGCGCCAGCAGCTTCATGGGGGACTTGAACACTGAAGCTTTCTTT. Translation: CASSFMGDLNTEAFF. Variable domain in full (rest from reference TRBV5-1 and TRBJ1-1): KAGVTQTPRYLIKTRGQQVTLSCSPISGHRSVSWYQQTPGQGLQFLFEYFSETQRNKGNFPGRFSGRQFSNSRSEMNVSTLELGDSALYLCASSFMGDLNTEAFFGQGTRLTVV.

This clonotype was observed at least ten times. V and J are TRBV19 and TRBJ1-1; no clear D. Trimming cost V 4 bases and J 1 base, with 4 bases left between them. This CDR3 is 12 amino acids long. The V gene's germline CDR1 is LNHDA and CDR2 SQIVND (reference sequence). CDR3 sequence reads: CASSTWNTEAFF. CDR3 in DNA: TGTGCCAGTAGTACCTGGAACACTGAAGCTTTCTTT.